This section outlines one T cell receptor beta chain sequence together with its context. Its specific antigen is unknown. No base qualities exist here, and no much larger clone lies one base off it. V loses 5 bases of germline sequence and J loses 4 bases, and the interval between the two ends is 9 bases. According to the germline V gene, CDR1 reads MDHEN and CDR2 reads SYDVKM. From cysteine to phenylalanine, the CDR3 is 12 amino acids long. This entry keeps only the CDR3 DNA: 36 bases, framed from base 1. The method was RT-PCR. Sequencing used an Illumina HiSeq 2500. TCRdb trimmed public reads at Q25 via fastp, called clones via MiXCR and kept in-frame beta chains. Rows are combined by CDR3 protein, so each entry shows the most common genes and DNA. This sample is represented by about 540,000 distinct CDR3 sequences; 20% to 25% of them were singletons. The top ten hold 2.8% of the sample. The sample belongs to a study of response to subunit inactivated influenza vaccine (dated by TCRdb to 2017 to 2018). In the study overall: Deep quantitative profiling of the T cell receptor repertoire was used in the study to follow responses to a trivalent subunit inactivated influenza vaccine. The full study reports these points: According to the authors, only a limited number of new T cells may be recruited by each seasonal influenza vaccination.

A further study also used this sample, focusing on T cells expressing NK-cell markers. The second study, in turn, reports: TCR beta cDNA libraries were prepared using 5'RACE template switching, which introduced a universal primer site and unique molecular identifiers. TCR beta-chain repertoires were profiled in sorted CD3+CD56+NKG2C+, CD3+CD56+NKG2C- and CD3+CD56-NKG2C+ T-cell subsets from about 8 donors. Of the eight sequenced donors, seven were found to be HCMV-seropositive and one was found to be HCMV-seronegative. In several experiments an anti-gammadeltaTCR antibody was added to restrict sorting to alphabetaTCR-expressing T cells. In several donors, the dominant CD3+CD56+NKG2C+ clonotypes were found to rank among the top 10 CD8+ clonotypes and to make up about 1.0-8% of CD8+ T cells. Those dominant clonotypes were again the most abundant among CD3+CD56-NKG2C+ cells in a handful of donors, at roughly 25-65%. Whether the expanded NKG2C-expressing T cell clones were specific for HCMV antigens was left unclear. Randomly selected healthy volunteers, three men and five women, were used as the eight sequenced donors. HCMV-specific IgG was detected in serum with a commercial ELISA kit to determine HCMV serostatus. Ficoll density gradient centrifugation was used to isolate peripheral blood mononuclear cells from blood. CD4+ and CD8+ T cells were isolated from PBMC by magnetic immunoseparation with Miltenyi isolation kits. cDNA synthesis was primed from the TCR beta constant segment, followed by two successive PCR amplification steps. Sequencing of the libraries produced 2 x 150 bp reads on Illumina HiSeq 2000/2500, MiSeq or NextSeq. MIGEC handled demultiplexing of the reads and grouping by UMI, while MiTCR was used to assemble and quantify clonotypes. To exclude erroneous sequences, only TCR cDNA sequences supported by at least two reads were retained. The tcR package was used for downstream repertoire analysis, with clonotypes matched between fractions based on CDR3 nucleotide sequence plus V segment. VDJmatch was used to annotate antigen specificity against VDJdb, with one amino acid substitution in CDR3 permitted.

The source was CD4+ T cells sorted from PBMCs, collected roughly 12 days after vaccination. Here the chain combines TRBV28 and TRBJ2-7; no D gene is confidently identified. The receptor was isolated from a middle-aged man who received an inactivated influenza vaccine. Donor details come from another sample of the same person, matched by shared clones. The CDR3 protein sequence reads: CASSLAWYEQYF. The nucleotide sequence is given as TGTGCCAGCAGTCTTGCCTGGTACGAGCAGTACTTC.